This TCR beta chain was observed in a study of OX40 agonist ivuxolimab in advanced cancers. In the study overall: Patients were treated with ivuxolimab, an agonistic anti-OX40 (CD134) antibody.

Assay used: immunoSEQ multiplex PCR; TCRdb lists only in-frame clones, some missing. The table has tens of thousands of clones, 87% seen once. Details on this clone: Its antigen is still unknown.

The V and J ends lost 3 bases and 3 bases respectively, with 15 bases between them. CDR3 length: 16 residues. Germline loops: CDR1 SGHVS, CDR2 FQNEAQ. Findings and caveats of the study: The antigen specificity of the peripheral T cells (those that were expanded) was not determined.

The rearrangement links TRBV7-8 to TRBJ1-5; no reliable D call. Material: CD4+ or CD8+ T cells sorted from blood, obtained in a trial of the OX40 agonist ivuxolimab. This receptor was taken from an adult with an advanced solid tumor such as melanoma, head and neck, liver or kidney cancer. CDR3 sequence (DNA): TGTGCCAGCAGCTTTGCCTTAGTACAACCCAATCAGCCCCAGCATTTT. Protein: CASSFALVQPNQPQHF. Full variable domain (missing parts from reference TRBV7-8 and TRBJ1-5): GAGVSQSPRYKVAKRGQDVALRCDPISGHVSLFWYQQALGQGPEFLTYFQNEAQLDKSGLPSDRFFAERPEGSVSTLKIQRTQQEDSAVYLCASSFALVQPNQPQHFGDGTRLSIL.